What follows describes a single T cell receptor (beta chain). Antigen: not known. The germline V and J ends were trimmed by 2 bases and 0 bases, with 17 bases remaining between them. CDR1 MNHEY and CDR2 SMNVEV come from the germline V gene (reference sequence). CDR3 size: 17 residues. This record belongs to a study of shared clonotypes between healthy human individuals. Study overall: Every donor yielded three CD4 naive, three CD4 memory, two CD8 naive and one CD8 memory plate. Study-wide results and caveats: Inspection by rarefaction showed sorted-subset sequencing to be incomplete despite large depth.

Sorted subsets were amplified in replicate PCRs using around 220 ng DNA, around 30,000 T cell genomes. Assay: immunoSEQ multiplex PCR; the TCRdb copy retains only in-frame clones and omits some. The sample comprises 170,000 or so clones, around 63% of which are singletons, and 10% rests with the top ten. Among the donors, all were Caucasian adults who lived in Nashville, Tennessee. This clonotype was sampled from a man aged 25 to 40 in good health. The V and J genes are TRBV27 and TRBJ2-7; D might be TRBD1 or TRBD2, each matching 5 bases. The sequencing sample was made of memory CD4+ T cells sorted from blood. Noted subset: CD45RA-negative fraction. CDR3 bases: TGTGCCAGCAGTTTAACTTCTGGGGGTCTGAGCTCCTACGAGCAGTACTTC. Amino acids: CASSLTSGGLSSYEQYF.